The 3 T cell receptor beta chains presented below share a single source sample, sequenced in a study of T cell responses to AZD1222 COVID-19 vaccine. Libraries were prepared by immunoSEQ multiplex PCR; TCRdb keeps only in-frame clonotypes and omits some of them. The sample holds approximately 110,000 clones, around 96% seen once. The sample consisted of peripheral blood, taken on day 0 of AZD1222 vaccination. These receptors all stem from an adult in good health.

V is TRBV27 and J is TRBJ1-1; 9 nucleotides line up with TRBD1. J lost 4 bases, V lost 2 bases, and 2 bases had no gene match. The length of the CDR3 is 14 residues. CDR1 is MNHEY, CDR2 SMNVEV, per germline (reference sequence). CDR3 nucleotide sequence: TGTGCCAGCAGTTTAAGGGGACAGGGCACTGAAGCTTTCTTT. Protein sequence: CASSLRGQGTEAFF.

The chain has TRBV27 and TRBJ1-3, with 12 nucleotides matching TRBD1. The CDR3 length is 16 residues. Unmatched junction bases numbered 7, after V lost 4 bases and J lost 6 bases. Germline-derived CDR1 and CDR2 are MNHEY and SMNVEV (reference sequence). The CDR3 loop reads CASSSTGTGGANTIYF. CDR3 DNA: TGTGCCAGCAGTTCTACCGGGACAGGGGGCGCAAACACCATATATTTT.

The chain joins TRBV9 to TRBJ1-6; maybe TRBD1 (6 bases). The ends were cut back, 5 bases at V and 7 bases at J, with 10 bases in the middle. This CDR3 is 13 amino acids long. From germline, CDR1 is SGDLS and CDR2 YYNGEE. The CDR3 reads CASSTTGNSPLHF. The CDR3 coding sequence is TGTGCCAGCAGTACCACAGGGAATTCACCCCTCCACTTT. Variable domain in full (rest from reference TRBV9 and TRBJ1-6): DSGVTQTPKHLITATGQRVTLRCSPRSGDLSVYWYQQSLDQGLQFLIQYYNGEERAKGNILERFSAQQFPDLHSELNLSSLELGDSALYFCASSTTGNSPLHFGNGTRLTVT.